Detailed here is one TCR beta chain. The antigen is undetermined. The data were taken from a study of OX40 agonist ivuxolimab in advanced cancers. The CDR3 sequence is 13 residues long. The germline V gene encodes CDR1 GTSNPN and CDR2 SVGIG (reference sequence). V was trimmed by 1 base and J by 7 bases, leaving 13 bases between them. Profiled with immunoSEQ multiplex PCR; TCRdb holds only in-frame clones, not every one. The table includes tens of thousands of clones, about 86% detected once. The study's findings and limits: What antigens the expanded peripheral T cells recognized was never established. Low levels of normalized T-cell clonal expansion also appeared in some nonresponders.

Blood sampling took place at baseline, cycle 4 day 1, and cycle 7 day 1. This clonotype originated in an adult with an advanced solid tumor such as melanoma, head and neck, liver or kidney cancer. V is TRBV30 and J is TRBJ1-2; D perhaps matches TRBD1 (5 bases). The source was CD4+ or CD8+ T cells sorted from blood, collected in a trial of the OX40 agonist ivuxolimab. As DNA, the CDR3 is TGTGCCTGGAGTGAGGGACGGAGTTTTGGCTACACCTTC. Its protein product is CAWSEGRSFGYTF. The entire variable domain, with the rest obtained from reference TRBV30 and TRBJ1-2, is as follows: SQTIHQWPATLVQPVGSPLSLECTVEGTSNPNLYWYRQAAGRGLQLLFYSVGIGQISSEVPQNLSASRPQDRQFILSSKKLLLSDSGFYLCAWSEGRSFGYTFGSGTRLTVV.